What follows is one T cell receptor (beta chain) and its context. The clone's antigen remains unknown. The sample holds no much larger clone one base away, and base qualities are not on file. Using the deep immunoSEQ assay, TCR CDR3 regions were amplified from genomic DNA by multiplex PCR. Extracted genomic DNA from each cell subset was distributed evenly across all wells of several immunoSEQ 96-well plates, and each plate was treated as a replicate. For sorted subsets, roughly 200 ng of genomic DNA, equivalent to some 33,000 T cell genomes, went into each replicate PCR. Purified libraries were quantified with a Qubit 3.0 fluorometer, sized on a Bioanalyzer 2100, and re-quantified with the KAPA Library Quantification kit. Every immunoSEQ 96-well plate was sequenced on a dedicated single-read 150-cycle Illumina NextSeq 550 flow cell. The published analysis was carried out like this. The immunoSEQ output contained only junctional sequences without quality scores, so filtering could not match that applied to full-length reads. To assign V/J genes and CDR3, sequences were annotated using PyIR, a Python wrapper for IgBLAST v1.9, with IMGT germline references. Reads with weak V/J assignments (E-value above 1e-6), missing CDR3, stop codons, out-of-frame junctions, or ambiguous translated residues were removed. A V3J clonotype was defined by an identical inferred V gene, J gene, and CDR3 amino acid sequence. Percentage overlap between repertoires was calculated by dividing the number of shared unique clonotypes by the size of the smaller repertoire. RTK rarefaction, the Chao1 estimator, and Recon v2.1 estimates of unobserved clonotypes were used to assess repertoire richness. Generation probabilities for all TCRbeta clonotypes obtained by the gDNA method from several donors were computed using OLGA. Entries here come from immuneACCESS through TCRdb and include only in-frame sequences with V and J called. Some clones fail to appear in such tables; in the studies checked, an unresolved V gene covers under half of the shortfall, and the cause of the remainder is unknown. The V and J calls and the clone size are those of that table, but D and trimming were determined from the DNA. The sample table records around 560,000 clones; roughly 95% of these occur just once. The top ten clonotypes cover about 0.11% of the sample.

This record comes from a study of shared clonotypes between healthy human individuals (TCRdb year 2020). Context from the whole study: Two women and three men aged 18 to 49 years were included in the cohort. For each donor, CD4 naive and CD4 memory were each run on three plates, CD8 naive on two plates, and CD8 memory on one plate. Blood TCR repertoires of several healthy adults were deeply sequenced to estimate repertoire size and the extent of clonotype sharing between individuals. To increase sequencing depth and limit assay-specific biases, different laboratories used diverse techniques to prepare libraries and sequence TCR repertoires. Between about 0.85 and 9.5 billion PBMCs per donor were obtained by leukapheresis.

CDR1 MNHEY and CDR2 SMNVEV are derived from the germline V gene (reference sequence). CDR3 length: 14 amino acids, cysteine to phenylalanine. The sequence is cut down to CDR3 DNA, 42 bases in frame from base 1. V is shortened by 2 bases, J by 5 bases, and the region joining them spans 13 bases. For the CD8 naive samples, CD45RO-negative cells were positively selected for CCR7, yielding a CD45RA+CCR7+ population from which TemRA cells were excluded. The donors were healthy, HIV-negative adults with no recently reported acute infections or vaccinations. Every donor was a Caucasian adult living in Nashville, Tennessee, USA. Blood was collected by leukapheresis, and PBMCs were isolated by Ficoll-Histopaque density gradient centrifugation and then cryopreserved in liquid nitrogen vapor phase. Analytical flow cytometry was used to check the purity and quantity of every magnetically sorted T cell population. From each sorted fraction, genomic DNA was isolated and quantified by UV absorbance on a Nanodrop 2000c.

What the authors observed across the whole study: Pairwise subsampling indicated that sequencing depth was expected to affect the degree of clonotype sharing among donors. Incomplete sequencing was indicated by rarefaction of sorted-subset datasets, despite the large sequencing depth. The genetic and exposure-history diversity represented was limited by the small number of donors. Naive subsets generally had larger estimated clonotype richness than memory subsets. Clonotypes shared by all four sorted-subset donors showed higher generation probabilities than non-shared clonotypes. About 5% of naive CD4, 3% to 3.5% of naive CD8, approximately 2.2% of memory CD4, and less than 0.45% of memory CD8 clonotypes were shared across four donors. Sampling was restricted to blood, and TCR repertoires in tissues likely differ from the TCR repertoires found in blood.

This sequence uses TRBV27 and TRBJ2-7, with the D call perhaps TRBD1 or TRBD2, as 6 bases match in each case. The clonotype comes from a woman in her thirties in good health. Sequenced: naive CD8+ T cells sorted from blood. The cell subset or site label, read with the paper, signifies: CD45RA+CCR7+. The CDR3 region has the sequence CASSLLQGGDEQYF. The DNA is as follows: TGTGCCAGCAGTTTACTACAGGGAGGCGACGAGCAGTACTTC.